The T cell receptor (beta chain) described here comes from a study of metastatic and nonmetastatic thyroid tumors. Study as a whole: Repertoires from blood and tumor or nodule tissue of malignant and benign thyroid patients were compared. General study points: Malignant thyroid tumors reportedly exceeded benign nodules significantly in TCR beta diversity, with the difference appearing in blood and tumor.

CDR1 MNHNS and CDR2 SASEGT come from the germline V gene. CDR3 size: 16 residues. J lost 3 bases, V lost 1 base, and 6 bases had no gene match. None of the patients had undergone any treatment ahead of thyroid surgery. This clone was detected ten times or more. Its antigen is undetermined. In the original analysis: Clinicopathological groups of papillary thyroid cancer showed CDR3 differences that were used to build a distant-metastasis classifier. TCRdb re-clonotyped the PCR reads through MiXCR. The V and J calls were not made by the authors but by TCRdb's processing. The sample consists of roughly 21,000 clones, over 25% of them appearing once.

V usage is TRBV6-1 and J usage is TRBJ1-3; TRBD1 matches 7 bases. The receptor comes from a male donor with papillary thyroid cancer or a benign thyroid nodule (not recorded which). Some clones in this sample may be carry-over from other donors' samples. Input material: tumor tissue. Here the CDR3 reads CASSEEMAGGGNTIYF. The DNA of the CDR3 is TGTGCCAGCAGTGAAGAGATGGCAGGGGGTGGAAACACCATATATTTT.